A selection of T cell receptor beta chains follows, all from one sample in a study of prognosis after radiotherapy for stage I lung cancer. TCRdb re-analysed the multiplex PCR reads in MiXCR, keeping a single row per CDR3 protein. This sample has 50,000 to 75,000 distinct CDR3 sequences, with approximately 25% found just once. Specimen: PBMCs, collected before or after stereotactic body radiation therapy (not recorded which). The receptors come from a donor of 50 years or more with non-small cell lung cancer. CDR3s include the opening cysteine and the closing phenylalanine or tryptophan. D genes are given only for firm matches. Where a row states a size, it is once, few, many or the class of an expanded clone; other rows omit it.

size: many
D: -
J: TRBJ2-3
V: TRBV27
CDR3: CASSSRADTQYF
DNA: TGTGCCAGCAGTTCGCGGGCAGATACGCAGTATTTT

size: many
D: -
J: TRBJ1-1
V: TRBV29-1
CDR3: CSASGWENTEAFF
DNA: TGCAGCGCTTCAGGGTGGGAGAACACTGAAGCTTTCTTT

size: many
D: -
J: TRBJ1-2
V: TRBV19
CDR3: CASRLSGALYGYTF
DNA: TGTGCCAGTCGTCTTTCAGGGGCCCTGTATGGCTACACCTTC

size: many
D: -
J: TRBJ2-1
V: TRBV28
CDR3: CASSSPGLALRNEQFF
DNA: TGTGCCAGCAGTTCCCCCGGGCTAGCCCTCCGAAATGAGCAGTTCTTC

size: many
D: -
J: TRBJ2-5
V: TRBV3-1
CDR3: CASSQGWGQQETQYF
DNA: TGTGCCAGCAGCCAAGGATGGGGGCAGCAAGAGACCCAGTACTTC

size: many
D: -
J: TRBJ1-5
V: TRBV5-5
CDR3: CASSLSAGSGGNQPQHF
DNA: TGTGCCAGCAGCTTGAGCGCTGGGAGTGGTGGTAATCAGCCCCAGCATTTT

size: many
D: -
J: TRBJ1-3
V: TRBV3-1
CDR3: CASSQRGAGNTIYF
DNA: TGTGCCAGCAGCCAGCGAGGCGCTGGAAACACCATATATTTT

size: many
D: -
J: TRBJ2-3
V: TRBV30
CDR3: CAFTGPRTDTQYF
DNA: TGTGCCTTCACAGGGCCCCGCACAGATACGCAGTATTTT

size: medium-sized
D: TRBD1
J: TRBJ2-3
V: TRBV27
CDR3: CASRGQYPTDTQYF
DNA: TGTGCCAGCAGGGGACAGTACCCCACAGATACGCAGTATTTT

size: many
D: TRBD1
J: TRBJ1-4
V: TRBV3-1
CDR3: CASTQGARGEKLFF
DNA: TGTGCCAGCACCCAGGGGGCGCGAGGCGAAAAACTGTTTTTT

size: many
D: -
J: TRBJ2-7
V: TRBV6-1
CDR3: CASKWTVSSYEQYF
DNA: TGTGCCAGCAAATGGACAGTTAGCTCCTACGAGCAGTACTTC

size: many
D: -
J: TRBJ1-6
V: TRBV20-1
CDR3: CSASDRWKQTLHF
DNA: TGCAGTGCAAGCGACAGGTGGAAACAAACCCTCCACTTT

size: many
D: -
J: TRBJ2-5
V: TRBV4-1
CDR3: CASSQAPAGETQYF
DNA: TGCGCCAGCAGCCAAGCCCCGGCCGGAGAGACCCAGTACTTC

size: many
D: -
J: TRBJ1-1
V: TRBV20-1
CDR3: CSARAPGQSTEAFF
DNA: TGCAGTGCTAGGGCCCCGGGGCAGAGCACTGAAGCTTTCTTT

size: many
D: -
J: TRBJ1-4
V: TRBV15
CDR3: CATSRSRGATNEKLFF
DNA: TGTGCCACCAGCAGGTCTAGAGGCGCAACTAATGAAAAACTGTTTTTT

size: many
D: TRBD1
J: TRBJ2-3
V: TRBV7-3
CDR3: CASSSRDRWRADTQYF
DNA: TGTGCCAGCAGCTCCAGGGACAGGTGGAGGGCAGATACGCAGTATTTT

size: once
D: -
J: TRBJ1-2
V: TRBV2
CDR3: CASRGDRSRFPTAFCTF
DNA: TGTGCCAGCAGGGGAGACAGGTCGAGATTTCCTACCGCGTTCTGCACCTTC

size: many
D: -
J: TRBJ1-5
V: TRBV19
CDR3: CASSIQGLRNQPQHF
DNA: TGTGCCAGTAGTATTCAGGGGTTGCGCAATCAGCCCCAGCATTTT

size: -
D: -
J: TRBJ2-7
V: TRBV7-9
CDR3: CASSQVQRPYEQYF
DNA: TGTGCCAGCAGCCAGGTACAGCGTCCCTACGAGCAGTACTTC

size: medium-sized
D: -
J: TRBJ1-1
V: TRBV6-4
CDR3: CASSQTSWTEAFF
DNA: TGTGCCAGCAGCCAGACATCATGGACTGAAGCTTTCTTT

size: many
D: -
J: TRBJ1-2
V: TRBV6-1
CDR3: CATKGGSGGYTF
DNA: TGTGCCACCAAGGGCGGCTCGGGAGGCTACACCTTC

size: many
D: -
J: TRBJ2-2
V: TRBV20-1
CDR3: CSANPPNTGELFF
DNA: TGCAGTGCAAACCCACCGAACACCGGGGAGCTGTTTTTT

size: many
D: -
J: TRBJ1-2
V: TRBV5-1
CDR3: CASSLDQVNYYGYTF
DNA: TGCGCCAGCAGCTTGGATCAAGTTAATTACTATGGCTACACCTTC

size: many
D: TRBD2
J: TRBJ2-2
V: TRBV9
CDR3: CASSLTSGPYTGELFF
DNA: TGTGCCAGCAGCCTGACTAGCGGGCCTTACACCGGGGAGCTGTTTTTT

size: many
D: -
J: TRBJ2-3
V: TRBV5-1
CDR3: CASSLAASTDTQYF
DNA: TGCGCCAGCAGCTTGGCTGCTAGCACAGATACGCAGTATTTT

size: many
D: -
J: TRBJ1-5
V: TRBV30
CDR3: CAWSPGPLGSPQHF
DNA: TGTGCCTGGAGTCCCGGGCCTCTGGGTTCGCCCCAGCATTTT

size: once
D: TRBD2
J: TRBJ2-3
V: TRBV6-1
CDR3: CANSAKRGGLDTEYF
DNA: TGTGCCAACAGTGCCAAGCGGGGGGGCCTAGATACGGAGTATTTT

size: many
D: TRBD1
J: TRBJ1-1
V: TRBV19
CDR3: CASSIEAGGGTEAFF
DNA: TGTGCCAGTAGTATAGAGGCAGGGGGGGGCACTGAAGCTTTCTTT

size: many
D: -
J: TRBJ2-7
V: TRBV6-1
CDR3: CASTVGGLVYEQYF
DNA: TGTGCCAGCACCGTAGGGGGGCTAGTCTACGAGCAGTACTTC